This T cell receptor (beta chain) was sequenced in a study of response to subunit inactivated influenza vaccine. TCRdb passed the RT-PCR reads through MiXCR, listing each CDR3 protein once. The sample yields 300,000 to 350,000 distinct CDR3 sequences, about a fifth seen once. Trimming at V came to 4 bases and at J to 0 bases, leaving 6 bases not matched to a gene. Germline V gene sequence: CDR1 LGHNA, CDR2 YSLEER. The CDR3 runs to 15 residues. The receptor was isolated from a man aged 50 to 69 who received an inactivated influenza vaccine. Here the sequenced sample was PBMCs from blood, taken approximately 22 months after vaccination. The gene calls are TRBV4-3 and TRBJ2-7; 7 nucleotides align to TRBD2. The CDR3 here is CASSRSGTDSYEQYF. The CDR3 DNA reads TGCGCCAGCAGCCGAAGCGGGACTGACTCCTACGAGCAGTACTTC.